These 27 T cell receptor beta chains were all obtained from the same sample, sequenced in a study of monozygotic twins with cystic fibrosis. Produced via immunoSEQ multiplex PCR; TCRdb's table is partial and in-frame only. The table lists 15,000 to 25,000 clones, around 90% of them singletons. The sequencing input was blood. These TCRs come from a girl aged 2-10 years with cystic fibrosis.

This sequence joins TRBV4-2 and TRBJ1-5; D unclear. The CDR3 spans 17 residues. The V and J ends lost 0 bases and 0 bases respectively, with 12 bases between them. Germline V gene lookup returns CDR1 LGHNA and CDR2 YNFKEQ. The CDR3 spells CASSQDKGGYSNQPQHF. In DNA, the CDR3 is TGTGCCAGCAGCCAAGATAAAGGTGGTTATAGCAATCAGCCCCAGCATTTT.

This clone was recorded only once. V usage is TRBV5-6 and J usage is TRBJ1-6, with TRBD1 matching 7 bases. The ends lost 6 bases at V and 9 bases at J; junction bases unmatched: 6. The germline V gene has CDR1 SGHDT and CDR2 YYEEEE. The CDR3 consists of 13 residues. The CDR3 loop is CASNRQGPSPLHF. DNA of the CDR3: TGTGCCAGCAACAGACAGGGTCCTTCACCCCTCCACTTT.

The chain has TRBV5-8 and TRBJ1-5, with D unresolved. This CDR3 is 16 amino acids long. Germline V gene data show CDR1 as SGHTS and CDR2 as YDEGEE. The V gene lost 0 bases and the J gene lost 2 bases, with 12 bases spanning the gap. CDR3 sequence: CASSLGNYYGNQPQHF. The CDR3 DNA is TGTGCCAGCAGCTTGGGAAACTATTATGGCAATCAGCCCCAGCATTTT.

The V call is TRBV4-3, the J call TRBJ2-7, with 7 bases identical to TRBD2. The CDR3 has 15 residues. Germline V lookup: CDR1 LGHNA, CDR2 YSLEER. After removal of 0 bases from V and 4 bases from J, the junction contained 6 bases not matched to a gene. CDR3 loop: CASSQDGREIYEQYF. CDR3 coding DNA: TGCGCCAGCAGCCAAGATGGGCGGGAGATATACGAGCAGTACTTC.

The V call is TRBV19, the J call TRBJ1-1; maybe TRBD1 (6 bases). Germline V lookup: CDR1 LNHDA, CDR2 SQIVND (reference sequence). This CDR3 region has 15 residues. Trimming stripped 3 bases from V and 1 base from J, with 12 bases between. The CDR3 loop reads CASSMSGHQNTEAFF. CDR3 nucleotides: TGTGCCAGTAGTATGTCGGGACACCAGAACACTGAAGCTTTCTTT.

The J gene is TRBJ2-3, the V gene TRBV29-1; D may be TRBD1 (6 bases). V lost 8 bases to trimming and J lost 5 bases, with 20 bases between them. Germline CDR1 and CDR2: SQVTM and ANQGSEA. The CDR3 is 14 amino acids. CDR3 residues: CSLLGHLPGDTQYF. The CDR3 nucleotides read TGCAGCCTACTGGGACACCTCCCGGGAGATACGCAGTATTTT.

J is TRBJ2-3 and V is TRBV30; D is uncertain. V lost 2 bases, J lost 2 bases, and 17 bases lay in between. CDR3 length: 16 amino acids. CDR1 is GTSNPN and CDR2 is SVGIG in the germline V gene (reference sequence). The CDR3 region is CAWSPPVTVLTDTQYF. DNA for the CDR3: TGTGCCTGGAGTCCCCCCGTAACTGTCCTCACAGATACGCAGTATTTT.

The J gene is TRBJ1-3, the V gene TRBV5-6; D possibly corresponds to TRBD1 (5 bases). This CDR3 has 17 amino acids. Trimming stripped 6 bases from V and 4 bases from J, with 23 bases between. CDR1 and CDR2 from the germline V gene are SGHDT and YYEEEE. The CDR3 reads CASTSYRPGRGGNTIYF. The CDR3 DNA reads TGTGCCAGCACCTCGTACCGGCCAGGGAGGGGAGGAAACACCATATATTTT.

Only one count was recorded for this clone. The chain uses TRBV5-4 and TRBJ1-2; tentatively, D is TRBD1 (6 bases). V lost 0 bases and J 7 bases, leaving 19 bases between the germline ends. Germline CDR1 is SGHNT and CDR2 is YYREEE (reference sequence). CDR3 length: 16 amino acids. The CDR3 sequence is CASSLGQGTSIGGYTF. The CDR3 DNA is TGTGCCAGCAGCTTGGGTCAGGGGACCTCCATCGGTGGCTACACCTTC.

V and J are TRBV5-6 and TRBJ1-2; a weak D match, TRBD1 (5 bases). V was clipped by 6 bases and J by 7 bases, with 22 bases between them. CDR1 SGHDT and CDR2 YYEEEE come from the germline V gene. The CDR3 runs 15 residues. CDR3 region: CASITWYSRVLGYTF. The CDR3 DNA reads TGTGCCAGCATCACTTGGTATAGCAGGGTTCTTGGCTACACCTTC.

The chain recombines TRBV6-6 with TRBJ2-7, with D uncertain. Germline V lookup: CDR1 MNHNY, CDR2 SVGAGI (reference sequence). The CDR3 length is 16 residues. V was shortened by 0 bases and J by 0 bases, with 12 bases between the two germline ends. This chain's CDR3 is CASSYSGYGSSYEQYF. The CDR3 DNA reads TGTGCCAGCAGTTACTCGGGGTATGGCAGCTCCTACGAGCAGTACTTC.

The CDR3 coding sequence is TGTGCCTGGAGTGGGGGGACTTATGGCTACACCTTC. It is translated as CAWSGGTYGYTF. The chain employs TRBV30 and TRBJ1-2; the D gene is possibly TRBD1 (5 bases). V shed 1 base and J shed 5 bases, with 8 bases lying between them. The CDR3 has 12 amino acids. Germline V lookup: CDR1 GTSNPN, CDR2 SVGIG (reference sequence).

The chain links TRBV10-3 to TRBJ1-2; D is perhaps TRBD1 (6 bases). The CDR3 is 13 residues long. CDR1 and CDR2 from the germline V gene are ENHRY and SYGVKD. Trimming pared 5 bases from V and 4 bases from J, leaving 11 bases between. The CDR3 nucleotides read TGTGCCATCAGTCTACAGGGAGCCTATGGCTACACCTTC. Amino acids: CAISLQGAYGYTF.

This clone was seen a few times. V and J are TRBV10-1 and TRBJ2-2; D possibly corresponds to TRBD1 (6 bases). Germline V gene sequence: CDR1 WNHNN, CDR2 SYGVQD (reference sequence). The length of the CDR3 is 16 residues. Trimming removed 1 base at V and 0 bases at J, with 9 bases between. In DNA, the CDR3 is TGCGCCAGCAGTGAGTTCCGGACAGCGAACACCGGGGAGCTGTTTTTT. This translates into CASSEFRTANTGELFF.

The chain uses TRBV27 and TRBJ2-2; 11 bases line up with TRBD2. Unmatched junction bases numbered 4, after V lost 5 bases and J lost 2 bases. The CDR3 runs to 16 residues. The V gene's germline CDR1 is MNHEY and CDR2 SMNVEV (reference sequence). The CDR3 bases are TGTGCCAGCAGTCGGGGACTAGCGGCCAACACCGGGGAGCTGTTTTTT. The encoded protein is CASSRGLAANTGELFF.

V and J are TRBV25-1 and TRBJ2-3, with TRBD2 matching over 8 bases. CDR3 length: 15 residues. Germline values: CDR1 MGHDK, CDR2 SYGVNS. Trimming at V came to 4 bases and at J to 0 bases, leaving 3 bases not matched to a gene. The CDR3 DNA sequence: TGTGCCAGCAGTGTATCTAGCGGGAGCACAGATACGCAGTATTTT. Translating it yields CASSVSSGSTDTQYF.

This clone showed up just a few times. The V gene is TRBV7-9, the J gene TRBJ1-1; D is unclear. CDR1 SEHNR and CDR2 FQNEAQ come from the germline V gene (reference sequence). The CDR3 totals 13 residues. V lost 2 bases and J lost 9, with 13 bases in between. The CDR3 bases are TGTGCCAGCAGCTTATACACGGCTAGTCAAGCTTTCTTT. Its protein is CASSLYTASQAFF. Variable domain in full (rest from reference TRBV7-9 and TRBJ1-1): DTGVSQNPRHKITKRGQNVTFRCDPISEHNRLYWYRQTLGQGPEFLTYFQNEAQLEKSRLLSDRFSAERPKGSFSTLEIQRTEQGDSAMYLCASSLYTASQAFFGQGTRLTVV.

This clone was found once. The V call is TRBV28, the J call TRBJ2-1; TRBD2 matches 7 bases. V dropped 5 bases and J dropped 1; count of bases not matched to a gene: 14. CDR3 size: 18 residues. The germline V gene has CDR1 MDHEN and CDR2 SYDVKM. CDR3: CASSLLVRGTKSYNEQFF. The CDR3 nucleotides read TGTGCCAGCAGTCTCCTCGTCCGGGGGACTAAATCCTACAATGAGCAGTTCTTC.

In its sample, this clone was seen once. The chain combines TRBV5-1 with TRBJ2-7, with D perhaps TRBD1 (6 bases). The CDR3 loop spans 15 amino acids. The ends were cut back, 0 bases at V and 2 bases at J, with 12 bases in the middle. Germline V gives CDR1 SGHRS, CDR2 YFSETQ. The CDR3 sequence is CASSLVPEGAYEQYF. The CDR3 nucleotides are TGCGCCAGCAGCTTGGTCCCCGAGGGGGCCTACGAGCAGTACTTC.

The chain carries TRBV28 and TRBJ2-7, with D unclear. This CDR3 region has 11 residues. The ends were cut back, 5 bases at V and 4 bases at J, with 6 bases in the middle. Germline-derived CDR1 and CDR2 are MDHEN and SYDVKM. The CDR3 nucleotides read TGTGCCAGCAGTCTAATTTACGAGCAGTACTTC. Translating it yields CASSLIYEQYF.

This chain links TRBV7-2 with TRBJ2-3, with 8 bases matching TRBD2. Germline trimming cut 5 bases from V and 2 bases from J; bases unmatched to any gene: 9. The CDR3 has 16 amino acids. The germline gives CDR1 SGHTA, CDR2 FQGNSA. DNA of the CDR3: TGTGCCAGCAGCCCCCTTAGCGGGGACCCCACAGATACGCAGTATTTT. Its protein product is CASSPLSGDPTDTQYF.

The rearrangement uses TRBV19 and TRBJ2-5; D remains unclear. The CDR3 consists of 14 residues. Germline V lookup: CDR1 LNHDA, CDR2 SQIVND (reference sequence). The V and J ends lost 1 base and 1 base respectively, with 7 bases between them. The CDR3: CASSIVGSQETQYF. CDR3 DNA: TGTGCCAGTAGTATAGTGGGCAGCCAAGAGACCCAGTACTTC.

The chain links TRBV7-2 to TRBJ1-1, with 7 bases fitting TRBD1. CDR3 size: 15 residues. With V trimmed by 2 bases and J by 5 bases, 8 bases remained unmatched. Per germline, CDR1 SGHTA and CDR2 FQGNSA. Written as DNA, the CDR3 is TGTGCCAGCAGCTTAACGACAGGGTTCAGAACTGAAGCTTTCTTT. This codes for CASSLTTGFRTEAFF. The whole variable domain, filled in from reference TRBV7-2 and TRBJ1-1, reads GAGVSQSPSNKVTEKGKDVELRCDPISGHTALYWYRQSLGQGLEFLIYFQGNSAPDKSGLPSDRFSAERTGGSVSTLTIQRTQQEDSAVYLCASSLTTGFRTEAFFGQGTRLTVV.

The chain carries TRBV7-9 and TRBJ2-7, with D perhaps TRBD2 (6 bases). V was cut by 3 bases and J by 0 bases, with 12 bases left in between. Germline-derived CDR1 and CDR2 are SEHNR and FQNEAQ (reference sequence). The CDR3 spans 15 residues. Here the CDR3 reads CASSFRLGDSYEQYF. The CDR3 DNA is TGTGCCAGCAGCTTCAGACTAGGGGACTCCTACGAGCAGTACTTC.

J is TRBJ2-7 and V is TRBV28; weak D call: TRBD1 (6 bases). With 5 bases removed from V and 0 bases from J, the gap between germline ends came to 17 bases. This CDR3 spans 16 amino acids. Germline V gene lookup returns CDR1 MDHEN and CDR2 SYDVKM. The CDR3 is CASSLGTPLSSYEQYF. In DNA form, the CDR3 reads TGTGCCAGCAGTCTCGGGACACCCCTCAGCTCCTACGAGCAGTACTTC.

The V call is TRBV19, the J call TRBJ1-1; D may be TRBD1 (5 bases). The V end was cut by 5 bases, the J end by 3 bases, with 10 bases between. Per germline, CDR1 LNHDA and CDR2 SQIVND (reference sequence). The CDR3 runs to 13 residues. In nucleotides, the CDR3 is TGTGCCAGTAGTGCTCGGACATACACTGAAGCTTTCTTT. Amino acids: CASSARTYTEAFF.

The J gene is TRBJ2-2, the V gene TRBV29-1; D might be TRBD2 (5 bases). The CDR3 covers 18 residues. V was pared by 5 bases and J by 1 base, with 23 bases between. The germline V gene encodes CDR1 SQVTM and CDR2 ANQGSEA. The CDR3 reads CSVIAHSSGSLNTGELFF. CDR3 in DNA: TGCAGCGTTATCGCTCACTCCTCGGGATCACTGAACACCGGGGAGCTGTTTTTT.